The 5 T cell receptor beta chains reported below all come from one sample, sequenced in a study of T-cell memory formation after mild COVID-19. TCRdb processed the 5' RACE reads anew with MiXCR; each CDR3 protein has one entry. The sample has roughly 250,000 distinct CDR3 sequences, over 15% seen once. The sequenced sample consisted of PBMCs or a T cell subset sorted from them (not recorded which). The receptors stem from a man younger than 35 who had mild COVID-19 (a few samples of this study predate the infection). Cell type and time point are not known.

This chain joins TRBV4-2 and TRBJ1-3; possible D gene TRBD1, 5 bases. The V gene lost 8 bases and the J gene lost 4 bases, with 15 bases spanning the gap. Germline-derived CDR1 and CDR2 are LGHNA and YNFKEQ. The CDR3 length is 14 residues. CDR3 loop: CASRTSQEGNTIYF. The CDR3 coding sequence is TGTGCCAGCCGGACATCCCAGGAGGGAAACACCATATATTTT.

V is TRBV29-1 and J is TRBJ2-3; possible D gene TRBD2, 7 bases. The CDR3 runs 13 residues. V was pared by 7 bases and J by 3 bases, with 14 bases between. The germline CDR1 and CDR2 sequences are SQVTM and ANQGSEA. The CDR3 is CSGRGGGTDTQYF. CDR3 in DNA: TGCAGCGGTCGAGGGGGGGGAACAGATACGCAGTATTTT.

Only a few counts were recorded for this clonotype. V gene TRBV20-1 combines with J gene TRBJ2-7; D is possibly TRBD1 or TRBD2 (5 bases each). This CDR3 region has 14 residues. The V and J ends lost 0 bases and 7 bases respectively, with 16 bases between them. In germline, CDR1 is DFQATT, CDR2 SNEGSKA (reference sequence). The CDR3 loop reads CSARDEGYFLEQYF. CDR3 bases: TGCAGTGCTAGAGATGAGGGGTACTTCCTAGAGCAGTACTTC.

This clonotype came up a few times. The J gene is TRBJ1-2, the V gene TRBV7-9; perhaps TRBD1 as D (5 bases). V lost 2 bases to trimming and J lost 3 bases, with 13 bases between them. CDR1 is SEHNR and CDR2 is FQNEAQ in the germline V gene (reference sequence). CDR3 length: 15 residues. The CDR3 nucleotides read TGTGCCAGCAGCTTACTCCCGGGGGGTGACTATGGCTACACCTTC. Its translation: CASSLLPGGDYGYTF.

V is TRBV6-5 and J is TRBJ1-1; TRBD1 aligns across 7 bases. CDR3 length: 14 amino acids. V shed 5 bases and J 5 bases; nucleotides not matched to a gene: 8. Germline V gene data show CDR1 as MNHEY and CDR2 as SVGAGI. The DNA for the CDR3 is TGTGCCAGCAGTGGACAACAGGGGTGGACTGAAGCTTTCTTT. Its protein product is CASSGQQGWTEAFF.